These 23 T cell receptor beta chains share one sample of origin, sequenced in a study of CD8+ T cells in alopecia areata. The sample's treatment: oral pan-JAK inhibitor, 5-10 mg twice daily. Extracted RNA was reverse transcribed into cDNA, the sequencing template. Method: immunoSEQ multiplex PCR; TCRdb's copy keeps in-frame clones and lacks some. In the table there are 110,000 or so clones, about 54% of which are singletons. Here the sequenced sample was CD8+ T cells sorted from blood, taken at week 4, from a patient treated with tofacitinib. These receptors all stem from a human donor with alopecia areata.

In its sample, this clone was seen once. This sequence joins TRBV30 and TRBJ2-2, with D perhaps TRBD1 or TRBD2 (5 bases each). The CDR3 runs 16 residues. CDR1 GTSNPN and CDR2 SVGIG come from the germline V gene (reference sequence). Trimming stripped 0 bases from V and 3 bases from J, with 14 bases between. CDR3 in amino acids: CAWSVGVRVDTGELFF. Here the CDR3 DNA reads TGTGCCTGGAGTGTGGGGGTTAGGGTGGACACCGGGGAGCTGTTTTTT.

The chain carries TRBV5-6 and TRBJ2-3; D not resolved. Germline CDR1 reads SGHDT; CDR2 reads YYEEEE. This CDR3 region has 12 residues. With 4 bases removed from V and 6 bases from J, the gap between germline ends came to 9 bases. The CDR3 region is CASSLVRDTQYF. The CDR3 DNA reads TGTGCCAGCAGCCTAGTACGGGATACGCAGTATTTT.

This clone came up a few times. This chain uses TRBV7-9 with TRBJ1-4; 8 bases are shared with TRBD1. V trimming: 5 bases; J trimming: 6 bases; junction bases outside the gene matches: 8. This CDR3 has 15 residues. From germline, CDR1 is SEHNR and CDR2 FQNEAQ (reference sequence). The CDR3 loop is CASSSRGPGDEKLFF. The CDR3 region has the DNA TGTGCCAGCAGCAGCAGGGGGCCGGGAGATGAAAAACTGTTTTTT.

The chain has TRBV4-1 and TRBJ2-6; D is uncertain. Germline CDR1 is MGHRA and CDR2 is YSYEKL. The CDR3 spans 17 residues. V lost 0 bases and J lost 0, with 9 bases in between. The CDR3 here is CASSQDGTPSGANVLTF. In nucleotides, the CDR3 is TGCGCCAGCAGCCAAGATGGCACCCCCTCTGGGGCCAACGTCCTGACTTTC.

This clone was recorded only once. This chain connects TRBV25-1 to TRBJ2-1; maybe TRBD1 (5 bases). V shed 5 bases and J shed 9 bases, with 14 bases lying between them. Germline V CDR1 and CDR2: MGHDK, SYGVNS. The length of the CDR3 is 13 residues. The CDR3 region is CASSPDGHPEQFF. In nucleotides, the CDR3 is TGTGCCAGCAGTCCAGACGGACACCCTGAGCAGTTCTTC.

This chain joins TRBV10-3 and TRBJ2-5; TRBD2 agrees at 11 bases. The CDR3 covers 13 residues. Losses at the gene ends were 5 bases for V and 5 bases for J; bases not matched to a gene: 1. Germline V gives CDR1 ENHRY, CDR2 SYGVKD. The CDR3 coding sequence is TGTGCCATCAGTTGGACTAGCGGGGAGACCCAGTACTTC. It translates to CAISWTSGETQYF.

This CDR3 is CASSSGLKDTQYF. CDR3 DNA: TGTGCCAGCAGCTCGGGACTCAAGGATACGCAGTATTTT. V is TRBV5-6 and J is TRBJ2-3; D is possibly TRBD2 (6 bases). The V gene lost 3 bases and the J gene lost 6 bases, with 11 bases spanning the gap. Germline CDR1 SGHDT, CDR2 YYEEEE. CDR3 length: 13 residues.

The chain links TRBV30 to TRBJ1-5; D unresolved. Germline-derived CDR1 and CDR2 are GTSNPN and SVGIG (reference sequence). The CDR3 covers 13 residues. The germline V and J ends were trimmed by 1 base and 3 bases, with 7 bases remaining between them. The CDR3: CAWSGLINQPQHF. CDR3 bases: TGTGCCTGGAGTGGACTCATCAATCAGCCCCAGCATTTT. Variable domain in full (rest from reference TRBV30 and TRBJ1-5): SQTIHQWPATLVQPVGSPLSLECTVEGTSNPNLYWYRQAAGRGLQLLFYSVGIGQISSEVPQNLSASRPQDRQFILSSKKLLLSDSGFYLCAWSGLINQPQHFGDGTRLSIL.

V is TRBV5-5 and J is TRBJ2-7, with a weak D call TRBD1 (6 bases). The CDR3 is 13 residues long. CDR1 and CDR2 from the germline V gene are SGHKS and YYEKEE (reference sequence). The ends were cut back, 2 bases at V and 0 bases at J, with 6 bases in the middle. CDR3 DNA sequence: TGTGCCAGCAGCTTACAGGGCTCCTACGAGCAGTACTTC. Protein: CASSLQGSYEQYF.

This clone was recorded only once. The gene calls are TRBV28 and TRBJ2-7, with D unresolved. V lost 6 bases and J 1 base, leaving 16 bases between the germline ends. The CDR3 runs 15 residues. Germline loops: CDR1 MDHEN, CDR2 SYDVKM. CDR3 DNA sequence: TGTGCCAGCAGATCAGGAACAGAGCCTTCCTACGAGCAGTACTTC. This encodes CASRSGTEPSYEQYF. Filled out from reference TRBV28 and TRBJ2-7, the complete variable domain reads DVKVTQSSRYLVKRTGEKVFLECVQDMDHENMFWYRQDPGLGLRLIYFSYDVKMKEKGDIPEGYSVSREKKERFSLILESASTNQTSMYLCASRSGTEPSYEQYFGPGTRLTVT.

The chain combines TRBV30 with TRBJ2-7; D remains unclear. Germline V CDR1 and CDR2: GTSNPN, SVGIG (reference sequence). The CDR3 consists of 13 residues. V was clipped by 0 bases and J by 4 bases, with 10 bases between them. The CDR3 nucleotides are TGTGCCTGGAGTGTTGGGGAAAGGTACGAGCAGTACTTC. Residues: CAWSVGERYEQYF.

This clone was seen only once. The CDR3 nucleotides are TGTGCCACCAGCAGAGTTGGTCTAGCGGTTTACAATGAGCAGTTCTTC. Protein: CATSRVGLAVYNEQFF. The chain is built from TRBV15 and TRBJ2-1, with 7 bases aligning to TRBD2. The CDR3 spans 16 residues. From germline, CDR1 is LNHNV and CDR2 YYDKDF (reference sequence). Germline trimming cut 1 base from V and 4 bases from J; bases unmatched to any gene: 7.

CDR3 bases: TGCAGCGTTTTAGGCCTGAGTGACACTGAAGCTTTCTTT. Translating gives CSVLGLSDTEAFF. The chain couples TRBV29-1 to TRBJ1-1; D is ambiguous. CDR3 length: 13 amino acids. Trimming cost V 5 bases and J 3 bases, with 13 bases left between them. Germline CDR1 is SQVTM and CDR2 is ANQGSEA.

The rearrangement links TRBV7-9 to TRBJ1-2, with D hard to call. Germline V gene sequence: CDR1 SEHNR, CDR2 FQNEAQ (reference sequence). The CDR3 covers 15 residues. V was shortened by 1 base and J by 8 bases, with 17 bases between the two germline ends. CDR3 sequence (DNA): TGTGCCAGCAGCTTAGAGCGGCCGGGTCCTCTCGGCTACACCTTC. It codes for CASSLERPGPLGYTF.

The rearrangement joins TRBV9 to TRBJ2-3; no clear D gene. Trimming pared 3 bases from V and 2 bases from J, leaving 4 bases between. CDR1 is SGDLS, CDR2 YYNGEE, per germline. The CDR3 spans 12 residues. CDR3 protein: CASSGLTDTQYF. The CDR3 DNA sequence: TGTGCCAGCAGCGGCCTCACAGATACGCAGTATTTT. Supplemented by reference TRBV9 and TRBJ2-3, the full variable domain reads DSGVTQTPKHLITATGQRVTLRCSPRSGDLSVYWYQQSLDQGLQFLIQYYNGEERAKGNILERFSAQQFPDLHSELNLSSLELGDSALYFCASSGLTDTQYFGPGTRLTVL.

This clone was detected a few times. The V and J genes are TRBV14 and TRBJ2-7, with D maybe TRBD1 (6 bases). The CDR3 has 13 residues. CDR1 is SGHDN and CDR2 is FVKESK in the germline V gene. V lost 4 bases and J 1 base, leaving 8 bases between the germline ends. The chain's CDR3 is CASSLRGSYEQYF. DNA of the CDR3: TGTGCCAGCAGCCTCAGGGGTTCCTACGAGCAGTACTTC.

In its sample, this clone was seen a few times. The chain employs TRBV4-1 and TRBJ1-5; D is unresolved. Germline CDR1 reads MGHRA; CDR2 reads YSYEKL. V dropped 0 bases and J dropped 3 bases, with 12 bases sitting between them. The CDR3 length is 16 residues. The CDR3 sequence is CASSQDPRVHNQPQHF. DNA for the CDR3: TGCGCCAGCAGCCAAGATCCGCGGGTTCACAATCAGCCCCAGCATTTT.

This clone was detected only a few times. CDR3 DNA sequence: TGCAGCGTTGGAGGGGTCTCCTACGAGCAGTACTTC. The encoded protein is CSVGGVSYEQYF. This rearrangement joins TRBV29-1 to TRBJ2-7; either TRBD1 or TRBD2 may supply D (5 bases each). Trimming pared 4 bases from V and 0 bases from J, leaving 7 bases between. The CDR3 is 12 residues long. From germline, CDR1 is SQVTM and CDR2 ANQGSEA.

The chain couples TRBV27 to TRBJ1-4; TRBD1 is a possible D gene (5 bases). The V gene's germline CDR1 is MNHEY and CDR2 SMNVEV (reference sequence). The CDR3 spans 12 residues. V was trimmed by 5 bases and J by 12 bases, leaving 13 bases between them. The CDR3 region is CASSPRGGELFF. CDR3 sequence (DNA): TGTGCCAGCAGTCCCCGGGGAGGGGAACTGTTTTTT.

This clone has a handful of counts. J is TRBJ1-2 and V is TRBV29-1; 7 nucleotides line up with TRBD1. V lost 7 bases to trimming and J lost 4 bases; unmatched junction nucleotides: 6. The germline V gene has CDR1 SQVTM and CDR2 ANQGSEA. This CDR3 region has 12 residues. The CDR3 protein is CSGWGQPYGYTF. The CDR3 nucleotides are TGCAGCGGATGGGGACAGCCCTATGGCTACACCTTC.

This clone was counted a few times. The chain couples TRBV30 to TRBJ2-3; no firm D call. The CDR3 runs to 13 residues. Per germline, CDR1 GTSNPN and CDR2 SVGIG (reference sequence). Deletions cut 5 bases from V and 0 bases from J, with 9 bases between. CDR3 loop: CAWDTQSTDTQYF. As DNA, the CDR3 is TGTGCCTGGGACACCCAGAGCACAGATACGCAGTATTTT.

In this sample, this clone turned up once. The chain recombines TRBV29-1 with TRBJ2-5; perhaps TRBD2 as D (6 bases). The germline gives CDR1 SQVTM, CDR2 ANQGSEA. There are 14 residues in the CDR3. The V end lost 5 bases, the J end lost 2 bases, and 15 bases lay between the germline ends. The CDR3 region has the DNA TGCAGCGTTATCGGGCTAGCGTTTCAAGAGACCCAGTACTTC. It is translated as CSVIGLAFQETQYF.

This sequence joins TRBV27 and TRBJ1-2, with a tentative D call TRBD1 (5 bases). This CDR3 region has 13 residues. Germline V gene sequence: CDR1 MNHEY, CDR2 SMNVEV (reference sequence). Trimming stripped 7 bases from V and 5 bases from J, with 14 bases between. The CDR3 loop reads CASKMQGLYGYTF. The CDR3 coding sequence is TGTGCCAGCAAGATGCAGGGTCTATATGGCTACACCTTC.